Below are 26 T cell receptor beta chains sequenced from a single sample in a study of blood T cell repertoires in COVID-19. Here immunoSEQ multiplex PCR was the method, and the copy in TCRdb shows in-frame clones only, minus some. The table includes 410,000 or so clones, approximately 89% detected once. The sample taken for sequencing was peripheral blood. All receptors come from a woman in her thirties or forties with COVID-19, enrolled during active disease.

The chain carries TRBV6-2 or TRBV6-3 and TRBJ2-7; D is uncertain. Germline CDR1 MNHEY, CDR2 SVGEGT. V lost 0 bases and J lost 3, with 18 bases in between. This CDR3 has 17 residues. Here the CDR3 DNA reads TGTGCCAGCAGTTACTCGGGCTCCTCTACTCGCCTCTACGAGCAGTACTTC. It is translated as CASSYSGSSTRLYEQYF.

The chain couples TRBV7-9 to TRBJ2-5, with 7 bases lining up with TRBD1. This CDR3 is 14 amino acids long. The V gene's germline CDR1 is SEHNR and CDR2 FQNEAQ (reference sequence). Trimming at V came to 5 bases and at J to 5 bases, leaving 8 bases not matched to a gene. CDR3 region: CASSPKGARETQYF. The CDR3 DNA sequence: TGTGCCAGCAGCCCAAAGGGGGCCAGGGAGACCCAGTACTTC.

Only one count was recorded for this clone. The chain links TRBV6-2 or TRBV6-3 to TRBJ2-1, with 8 nucleotides matching TRBD1. This CDR3 contains 15 residues. The germline gives CDR1 MNHEY, CDR2 SVGEGT. V lost 5 bases to trimming and J lost 4 bases; unmatched junction nucleotides: 7. This chain's CDR3 is CASSKDRALYNEQFF. CDR3 nucleotide sequence: TGTGCCAGCAGTAAGGACAGGGCCCTGTACAATGAGCAGTTCTTC.

This rearrangement joins TRBV27 to TRBJ1-5; the match to TRBD1 covers 7 bases. The CDR3 contains 16 residues. The junction had 7 bases not matched to a gene; V was cut back by 0 bases and J by 5 bases. Per the germline V gene, CDR1 is MNHEY and CDR2 is SMNVEV (reference sequence). The CDR3 DNA reads TGTGCCAGCAGTTTATCCGGAGACAGGGCCTATCAGCCCCAGCATTTT. Protein product: CASSLSGDRAYQPQHF.

V is TRBV5-8 and J is TRBJ1-5; D gene uncertain. Per germline, CDR1 SGHTS and CDR2 YDEGEE. V was clipped by 0 bases and J by 0 bases, with 7 bases between them. This CDR3 is 15 amino acids long. CDR3 region: CASSLGQNSNQPQHF. CDR3 bases: TGTGCCAGCAGCTTGGGGCAGAATAGCAATCAGCCCCAGCATTTT.

A note on this clone: The junction and the germline gene differ at one end; a read error may be behind it. The V call is TRBV6-5, the J call TRBJ1-6; D possibly corresponds to TRBD1 (6 bases). Germline CDR1 reads MNHEY; CDR2 reads SVGAGI. CDR3 size: 14 residues. The CDR3 protein is CASNPGTTNSPLHF. For the CDR3, the DNA is TGTGCCAGCAATCCCGGGACAACTAATTCGCCCCTCCACTTT.

The rearrangement uses TRBV4-2 and TRBJ1-5; D is possibly TRBD1 (5 bases). Between the trimmed V and J ends, which lost 4 bases and 5 bases, there was a span of 9 bases. CDR3 length equals 13 residues. Germline V gene data show CDR1 as LGHNA and CDR2 as YNFKEQ. The CDR3 region has the DNA TGTGCCAGCAGCCGGGGCCTGGATCAGCCCCAGCATTTT. Translated, it gives CASSRGLDQPQHF.

This chain connects TRBV27 to TRBJ1-4; tentative D call: TRBD1 (5 bases). This CDR3 is built from 15 residues. The V end was cut by 5 bases, the J end by 0 bases, with 10 bases between. Germline V gene sequence: CDR1 MNHEY, CDR2 SMNVEV (reference sequence). DNA for the CDR3: TGTGCCAGCAGTCCAGGGAGGACAACTAATGAAAAACTGTTTTTT. Its translation is CASSPGRTTNEKLFF.

V is TRBV5-1 and J is TRBJ1-2; 9 bases are shared with TRBD1. J was trimmed by 5 bases and V by 2 bases; bases with no gene match: 4. In germline, CDR1 is SGHRS, CDR2 YFSETQ. This CDR3 is built from 14 residues. CDR3 residues: CASSLQGAIYGYTF. The CDR3 region has the DNA TGCGCCAGCAGCTTACAGGGGGCGATATATGGCTACACCTTC.

The rearrangement links TRBV4-3 to TRBJ1-3; D unresolved. V lost 0 bases and J 0 bases, leaving 6 bases between the germline ends. The CDR3 sequence is 15 residues long. The germline V gene encodes CDR1 LGHNA and CDR2 YSLEER. The CDR3 spells CASSQEPYSGNTIYF. The CDR3 nucleotides read TGCGCCAGCAGCCAAGAGCCCTACTCTGGAAACACCATATATTTT.

The CDR3: CASSYWTFSYEQYF. The CDR3 DNA reads TGTGCCAGCAGCTACTGGACTTTCTCCTACGAGCAGTACTTC. The gene calls are TRBV3-1 (or the pseudogene TRBV3-2) and TRBJ2-5; D may be TRBD2 (5 bases). Gene TRBJ2-7 matches the end of the DNA better, so the J call may be wrong. Germline V lookup: CDR1 LGHDT, CDR2 YNNKEL (reference sequence). The CDR3 length is 14 residues.

V and J are TRBV29-1 and TRBJ1-5; the match to TRBD1 covers 8 bases. The CDR3 loop spans 14 amino acids. V dropped 6 bases and J dropped 1; count of bases not matched to a gene: 5. Germline loops: CDR1 SQVTM, CDR2 ANQGSEA. The CDR3 loop is CSVGGQGSNQPQHF. The DNA for the CDR3 is TGCAGCGTAGGTGGACAGGGAAGCAATCAGCCCCAGCATTTT. Full variable domain (missing parts from reference TRBV29-1 and TRBJ1-5): SAVISQKPSRDICQRGTSLTIQCQVDSQVTMMFWYRQQPGQSLTLIATANQGSEATYESGFVIDKFPISRPNLTFSTLTVSNMSPEDSSIYLCSVGGQGSNQPQHFGDGTRLSIL.

The rearrangement joins TRBV28 to TRBJ2-4; 11 bases fit TRBD2. J lost 13 bases, V lost 4 bases, and 6 bases had no gene match. This CDR3 has 13 residues. Per germline, CDR1 MDHEN and CDR2 SYDVKM. The CDR3 is CASSWLAGGQQYF. The CDR3 DNA reads TGTGCCAGCAGTTGGTTAGCGGGGGGGCAGCAGTACTTC.

As regards this clone: The sample contains more than one DNA sequence encoding this CDR3. This chain connects TRBV9 to TRBJ1-4; the match to TRBD1 covers 9 bases. This CDR3 region has 14 residues. J was trimmed by 5 bases and V by 2 bases; bases with no gene match: 1. Germline lookup yields CDR1 SGDLS and CDR2 YYNGEE. The CDR3 region has the DNA TGTGCCAGCAGCGTGACAGGGGGGAATGAAAAACTGTTTTTT. It yields the protein CASSVTGGNEKLFF.

This clone was counted a few times. The rearrangement uses TRBV15 and TRBJ1-1; 8 nucleotides agree with TRBD1. This CDR3 comprises 17 residues. CDR1 LNHNV and CDR2 YYDKDF come from the germline V gene (reference sequence). Trimming at V came to 1 base and at J to 0 bases, leaving 7 bases not matched to a gene. CDR3: CATSRVRGLNLNTEAFF. CDR3 nucleotide sequence: TGTGCCACCAGCAGAGTCAGGGGGCTAAACCTGAACACTGAAGCTTTCTTT.

The gene calls are TRBV6-5 and TRBJ1-5, with 8 bases matching TRBD1. CDR3 size: 15 residues. Germline V lookup: CDR1 MNHEY, CDR2 SVGAGI. The trim removed 6 bases at V and 4 bases at J, leaving 8 bases unmatched. CDR3 loop: CASRMDRVGNQPQHF. CDR3 in DNA: TGTGCCAGCAGGATGGACAGGGTTGGGAATCAGCCCCAGCATTTT.

This chain joins TRBV28 and TRBJ1-2, with D perhaps matching TRBD1 (5 bases). The V end was cut by 10 bases, the J end by 5 bases, with 23 bases between. This CDR3 spans 15 amino acids. From germline, CDR1 is MDHEN and CDR2 SYDVKM. In DNA form, the CDR3 reads TGTGCCACCACGGCAGGGAGGCTTCTGTATTATGGCTACACCTTC. Amino acids: CATTAGRLLYYGYTF.

CDR3 DNA sequence: TGTGCCAGCAGGCGGGGACAGGGGGGCAATCAGCCCCAGCATTTT. Residues: CASRRGQGGNQPQHF. This chain uses TRBV27 with TRBJ1-5, with 11 bases identical to TRBD1. J gave up 2 bases and V 6 bases, and 3 bases lay outside the gene matches. Germline V gene lookup returns CDR1 MNHEY and CDR2 SMNVEV (reference sequence). There are 15 residues in the CDR3.

V gene TRBV2 combines with J gene TRBJ2-2; weak D call: TRBD1 (7 bases). The V and J ends lost 8 bases and 2 bases respectively, with 15 bases between them. CDR3 size: 15 residues. Germline assignment: CDR1 SNHLY and CDR2 FYNNEI. CDR3 DNA sequence: TGTGCCAGCGAGGGGGCGGGGCTAAACACCGGGGAGCTGTTTTTT. It is translated as CASEGAGLNTGELFF. Supplemented by reference TRBV2 and TRBJ2-2, the full variable domain reads EPEVTQTPSHQVTQMGQEVILRCVPISNHLYFYWYRQILGQKVEFLVSFYNNEISEKSEIFDDQFSVERPDGSNFTLKIRSTKLEDSAMYFCASEGAGLNTGELFFGEGSRLTVL.

The V gene is TRBV7-2, the J gene TRBJ1-2, with a tentative D call TRBD1 (5 bases). Per germline, CDR1 SGHTA and CDR2 FQGNSA. V gave up 5 bases and J gave up 4 bases, with 14 bases separating them. The CDR3 is 14 residues long. The DNA for the CDR3 is TGTGCCAGCAGCCCCTACAGACAGATCTATGGCTACACCTTC. Translated, it gives CASSPYRQIYGYTF.

The chain links TRBV6-5 to TRBJ1-2; the D gene is possibly TRBD1 (5 bases). CDR1 is MNHEY, CDR2 SVGAGI, per germline. The V end lost 6 bases, the J end lost 6 bases, and 14 bases lay between the germline ends. This CDR3 region has 13 residues. The CDR3 loop reads CASRPRVADGYTF. CDR3 in DNA: TGTGCCAGCAGACCCAGGGTAGCGGATGGCTACACCTTC.

The J gene is TRBJ1-2, the V gene TRBV4-3; no firm D call. CDR1 is LGHNA and CDR2 is YSLEER in the germline V gene. V lost 0 bases, J lost 4 bases, and 12 bases lay in between. CDR3 length: 15 amino acids. In nucleotides, the CDR3 is TGCGCCAGCAGCCAAGATGAGGGATTGAGCTATGGCTACACCTTC. This translates into CASSQDEGLSYGYTF.

This clone was recorded once. Other DNA sequences in this sample translate to the same CDR3. The V gene is TRBV9, the J gene TRBJ1-2, with 7 bases that match TRBD1. Germline lookup yields CDR1 SGDLS and CDR2 YYNGEE. V was clipped by 4 bases and J by 8 bases; unmatched bases: 8. CDR3 length: 13 amino acids. CDR3 loop: CASSPDRAYGYTF. The CDR3 DNA reads TGTGCCAGCAGCCCCGACAGGGCTTACGGCTACACCTTC.

CDR3 amino acids: CASSLGRLDYNEQFF. Here the CDR3 DNA reads TGTGCCAGCAGTTTAGGGAGATTGGATTACAATGAGCAGTTCTTC. This chain connects TRBV27 to TRBJ2-1, with TRBD2 as a possible D gene (5 bases). V gave up 2 bases and J gave up 4 bases, with 12 bases separating them. This CDR3 region has 15 residues. CDR1 MNHEY and CDR2 SMNVEV come from the germline V gene (reference sequence).

The chain uses TRBV28 and TRBJ2-7; D is ambiguous. The V and J ends lost 2 bases and 2 bases respectively, with 4 bases between them. Germline V gene sequence: CDR1 MDHEN, CDR2 SYDVKM. The CDR3 contains 12 residues. The CDR3 DNA follows: TGTGCCAGCAGTTTAAATACCTACGAGCAGTACTTC. It codes for CASSLNTYEQYF.

The genes are TRBV27 and TRBJ2-7; the D gene is possibly TRBD1 (6 bases). V was trimmed by 5 bases and J by 7 bases, leaving 18 bases between them. There are 14 residues in the CDR3. Germline CDR1 and CDR2: MNHEY and SMNVEV (reference sequence). The CDR3 is CASSPSQQGREQYF. The DNA for the CDR3 is TGTGCCAGCAGTCCAAGTCAACAGGGTCGGGAGCAGTACTTC.